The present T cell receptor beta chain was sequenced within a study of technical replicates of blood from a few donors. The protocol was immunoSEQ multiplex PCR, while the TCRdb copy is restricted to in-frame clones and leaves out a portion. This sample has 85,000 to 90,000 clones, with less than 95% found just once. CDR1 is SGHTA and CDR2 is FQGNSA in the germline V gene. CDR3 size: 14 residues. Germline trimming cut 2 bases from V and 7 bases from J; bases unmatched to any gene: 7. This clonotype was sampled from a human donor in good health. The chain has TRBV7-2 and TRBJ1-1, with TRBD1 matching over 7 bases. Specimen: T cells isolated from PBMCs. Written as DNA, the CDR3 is TGTGCCAGCAGCTTATTCTGGGGACAGATTGAAGCTTTCTTT. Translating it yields CASSLFWGQIEAFF.